The 7 T cell receptor beta chains below were found in one sample sequenced in a study of T cell changes during pregnancy in multiple sclerosis. Profiling relied on immunoSEQ multiplex PCR, and the TCRdb table lists in-frame clones only, not all of them. The sample records some 120,000 clones, around 97% being singletons. This specimen consisted of peripheral blood, obtained after pregnancy. The origin of the receptors is a female donor with multiple sclerosis, enrolled in a pregnancy study.

The V call is TRBV5-1, the J call TRBJ2-5, with a tentative D call TRBD2 (6 bases). Trimming stripped 0 bases from V and 1 base from J, with 13 bases between. The CDR3 sequence is 16 residues long. Germline lookup yields CDR1 SGHRS and CDR2 YFSETQ. CDR3 DNA sequence: TGCGCCAGCAGCTTGGAACCTACCGGGAGCCAAGAGACCCAGTACTTC. Its protein product is CASSLEPTGSQETQYF.

The chain recombines TRBV5-6 with TRBJ2-1, with TRBD1 as a possible D gene (6 bases). Per germline, CDR1 SGHDT and CDR2 YYEEEE. The CDR3 runs 15 residues. Trimming took off 4 bases at V and 10 bases at J, with 21 bases between the two ends. The CDR3, as DNA: TGTGCCAGCAGCCCAGGACAGAACTACGGCAGGGAGCAGTTCTTC. This codes for CASSPGQNYGREQFF.

The chain joins TRBV19 to TRBJ2-7; 8 bases map to TRBD2. V was clipped by 2 bases and J by 7 bases; unmatched bases: 10. This CDR3 contains 15 residues. Germline CDR1 reads LNHDA; CDR2 reads SQIVND (reference sequence). Written as DNA, the CDR3 is TGTGCCAGTAGTATACTTCTAGCGGGTACGAGTGAGCAGTACTTC. It yields the protein CASSILLAGTSEQYF.

This sequence joins TRBV28 and TRBJ1-3; TRBD1 matches at 9 bases. The CDR3 spans 16 residues. Trimming removed 7 bases from V and 4 bases from J; junction bases left unmatched: 11. Germline assignment: CDR1 MDHEN and CDR2 SYDVKM. CDR3 DNA: TGTGCCAGCACCATCCCCGGGACAGGGTACGGAAACACCATATATTTT. Translation: CASTIPGTGYGNTIYF.

This chain joins TRBV2 and TRBJ1-5; D remains unclear. This CDR3 is 15 amino acids long. Germline CDR1 SNHLY, CDR2 FYNNEI. The ends were cut back, 2 bases at V and 4 bases at J, with 12 bases in the middle. Here the CDR3 reads CASSEFYPRNQPQHF. In DNA form, the CDR3 reads TGTGCCAGCAGTGAATTCTATCCCCGAAATCAGCCCCAGCATTTT.

The rearrangement joins TRBV18 to TRBJ2-2; D is unclear. Germline V gives CDR1 KGHSH, CDR2 LQKENI. V was cut by 3 bases and J by 4 bases, with 12 bases left in between. This CDR3 spans 15 amino acids. The DNA of the CDR3 is TGTGCCAGCTCACCCCCAGGAAGTGGCACCGGGGAGCTGTTTTTT. Protein: CASSPPGSGTGELFF.

The V gene is TRBV19, the J gene TRBJ2-1; tentative D call: TRBD1 (7 bases). Germline CDR1 reads LNHDA; CDR2 reads SQIVND (reference sequence). CDR3 length equals 14 residues. V lost 7 bases, J lost 7 bases, and 17 bases lay in between. In DNA form, the CDR3 reads TGTGCCAGTAATCCCGGCGGGACAGTTAATGAGCAGTTCTTC. It codes for CASNPGGTVNEQFF.